These 30 T cell receptor beta chains share one sample of origin, sequenced in a study of immune evolution from preneoplasia to lung adenocarcinoma. This table comes from immunoSEQ multiplex PCR, and its TCRdb copy is limited to in-frame clones, with some not included. The top ten clones hold around 5.6% of a sample with several thousand clones, about 81% of them seen once. The sample consisted of FFPE invasive lung adenocarcinoma tissue. The receptors were sampled from a person in their fifties with lung adenocarcinoma.

The chain is built from TRBV5-4 and TRBJ2-6; D unresolved. The CDR3 covers 16 residues. Germline V gene lookup returns CDR1 SGHNT and CDR2 YYREEE (reference sequence). The ends were cut back, 1 base at V and 1 base at J, with 9 bases in the middle. This CDR3 is CASSLSTGSGANVLTF. The CDR3 DNA reads TGTGCCAGCAGCTTGAGCACCGGGTCTGGGGCCAACGTCCTGACTTTC.

V is TRBV6-1 and J is TRBJ2-7, with TRBD2 matching 13 bases. V lost 2 bases to trimming and J lost 4 bases; unmatched junction nucleotides: 8. CDR3 length equals 17 residues. Germline assignment: CDR1 MNHNS and CDR2 SASEGT. In DNA form, the CDR3 reads TGTGCCAGCAGTGAAAGGGAACTAGCGGGAGGGCCGTACGAGCAGTACTTC. Translating gives CASSERELAGGPYEQYF.

V usage is TRBV7-2 and J usage is TRBJ2-5; D might be TRBD1 (5 bases). Germline CDR1 SGHTA, CDR2 FQGNSA. This CDR3 comprises 14 residues. Trimming left V 6 bases short and J 11 bases short, with 22 bases between. The chain's CDR3 is CASSHWTPGSTQYF. The CDR3 DNA sequence: TGTGCCAGCAGTCACTGGACCCCAGGGTCTACTCAGTACTTC.

This chain links TRBV4-1 with TRBJ2-1; D unclear. The CDR3 covers 14 residues. With 0 bases removed from V and 7 bases from J, the gap between germline ends came to 10 bases. Per germline, CDR1 MGHRA and CDR2 YSYEKL. DNA of the CDR3: TGCGCCAGCAGCCAAGATCCCGTGGGGAATGAGCAGTTCTTC. Its protein is CASSQDPVGNEQFF.

J is TRBJ1-2 and V is TRBV28; unclear D gene. This CDR3 comprises 12 residues. The germline V and J ends were trimmed by 4 bases and 4 bases, with 7 bases remaining between them. CDR1 and CDR2 from the germline V gene are MDHEN and SYDVKM. CDR3 in DNA: TGTGCCAGCAGTTGGCGGGCCTATGGCTACACCTTC. It specifies CASSWRAYGYTF.

The rearrangement links TRBV19 to TRBJ1-5; D possibly corresponds to TRBD1 (6 bases). The CDR3 totals 15 residues. Germline values: CDR1 LNHDA, CDR2 SQIVND (reference sequence). V was trimmed by 2 bases and J by 3 bases, leaving 11 bases between them. This CDR3 reads CASSISGQNNQPQHF. In DNA form, the CDR3 reads TGTGCCAGTAGTATAAGTGGACAGAACAATCAGCCCCAGCATTTT.

The table lists this clone with a few counts. The CDR3 coding sequence is TGCGCCAGCAGCTCCACGACAGGACTGAGTGAAAAACTGTTTTTT. Translating it yields CASSSTTGLSEKLFF. The chain uses TRBV5-1 and TRBJ1-4; D might be TRBD1 (6 bases). V gave up 3 bases and J gave up 7 bases, with 16 bases separating them. CDR1 and CDR2 from the germline V gene are SGHRS and YFSETQ. The CDR3 totals 15 residues.

The genes are TRBV6-5 and TRBJ1-4; 9 bases are a match to TRBD1. The V and J ends lost 5 bases and 5 bases, in that order; junction bases with no gene match: 3. The germline CDR1 and CDR2 sequences are MNHEY and SVGAGI. CDR3 length equals 14 residues. DNA of the CDR3: TGTGCCAGCAGTCGAGGGACAGGGAATGAAAAACTGTTTTTT. Its translation: CASSRGTGNEKLFF.

V gene TRBV6-4 combines with J gene TRBJ2-2; no firm D call. The V end was cut by 3 bases, the J end by 3 bases, with 2 bases between. Germline-derived CDR1 and CDR2 are MRHNA and SNTAGT. The CDR3 is made up of 12 amino acids. The CDR3 region is CASSEDTGELFF. CDR3 DNA: TGTGCCAGCAGTGAGGACACCGGGGAGCTGTTTTTT.

The V and J genes are TRBV6-1 and TRBJ1-3, with TRBD1 matching 11 bases. The CDR3 loop spans 14 amino acids. V trimming: 4 bases; J trimming: 8 bases; junction bases outside the gene matches: 4. Germline V gives CDR1 MNHNS, CDR2 SASEGT. The chain's CDR3 is CASSVGQGADTIYF. CDR3 nucleotide sequence: TGTGCCAGCAGTGTAGGACAGGGGGCAGACACCATATATTTT.

The CDR3 protein is CASSLSGLNLLTDTQYF. CDR3 nucleotides: TGTGCCAGCAGTCTTTCGGGACTCAATTTACTCACAGATACGCAGTATTTT. The rearrangement links TRBV28 to TRBJ2-3, with D possibly being TRBD2 (6 bases). The germline CDR1 and CDR2 sequences are MDHEN and SYDVKM. This CDR3 contains 17 residues. V lost 5 bases and J 2 bases, leaving 20 bases between the germline ends.

The chain is built from TRBV21-1 and TRBJ1-5. TRBV21-1 is annotated as a pseudogene. This CDR3 comprises 13 residues. CDR3 nucleotides: TGTGCCAGCAGCAAAGGAGGTGGTCAGCCCCAGCATTTT. Its translation is CASSKGGGQPQHF.

This clone came up once. The chain combines TRBV10-3 with TRBJ2-5, with no clear D. CDR3 length: 14 residues. Per germline, CDR1 ENHRY and CDR2 SYGVKD. V lost 10 bases and J 1 base, leaving 16 bases between the germline ends. Written as DNA, the CDR3 is TGTGCCACCCGTGACCGGGTTGTCCAAGAGACCCAGTACTTC. This sequence encodes CATRDRVVQETQYF.

CDR3 DNA sequence: TGTGCCAGCAGTGTGGACGGGAATCAGCCCCAGCATTTT. Amino acid sequence: CASSVDGNQPQHF. This chain connects TRBV6-4 to TRBJ1-5; no definite D call. Trimming pared 4 bases from V and 4 bases from J, leaving 8 bases between. In germline, CDR1 is MRHNA, CDR2 SNTAGT. The CDR3 sequence is 13 residues long.

The rearrangement joins TRBV4-2 to TRBJ2-7; possible D gene TRBD2, 5 bases. The V gene lost 0 bases and the J gene lost 1 base, with 7 bases spanning the gap. This CDR3 has 14 residues. Germline V gene data show CDR1 as LGHNA and CDR2 as YNFKEQ. In DNA, the CDR3 is TGTGCCAGCAGCCAAGAAAGGACTTCCTACGAGCAGTACTTC. Residues: CASSQERTSYEQYF.

This clone was seen more than once but under ten times. The V call is TRBV7-9, the J call TRBJ2-1, with D possibly matching TRBD2 (6 bases). This CDR3 is built from 14 residues. V was trimmed by 5 bases and J by 10 bases, leaving 18 bases between them. Germline CDR1 reads SEHNR; CDR2 reads FQNEAQ (reference sequence). As DNA, the CDR3 is TGTGCCAGCAGCCAATGGACCACCGGGGGAGAGCAGTTCTTC. Protein product: CASSQWTTGGEQFF. The full variable domain, rest sourced from reference TRBV7-9 and TRBJ2-1, is DTGVSQNPRHKITKRGQNVTFRCDPISEHNRLYWYRQTLGQGPEFLTYFQNEAQLEKSRLLSDRFSAERPKGSFSTLEIQRTEQGDSAMYLCASSQWTTGGEQFFGPGTRLTVL.

This clone turned up a few times. The V call is TRBV15, the J call TRBJ2-7, with D perhaps TRBD1 (6 bases). With 3 bases removed from V and 0 bases from J, the gap between germline ends came to 9 bases. The CDR3 is 14 residues long. The V gene's germline CDR1 is LNHNV and CDR2 YYDKDF (reference sequence). The CDR3 spells CATSSEGVSYEQYF. Written as DNA, the CDR3 is TGTGCCACCAGCAGTGAGGGGGTCTCCTACGAGCAGTACTTC.

V and J are TRBV28 and TRBJ1-5; 8 bases map to TRBD1. Germline V gene data show CDR1 as MDHEN and CDR2 as SYDVKM. This CDR3 is built from 14 residues. After removal of 8 bases from V and 0 bases from J, the junction contained 3 bases not matched to a gene. The CDR3 spells CASSDRDSNQPQHF. The CDR3 DNA reads TGTGCCAGCTCGGACAGGGATAGCAATCAGCCCCAGCATTTT. The full variable domain, with the rest looked up from reference TRBV28 and TRBJ1-5, is DVKVTQSSRYLVKRTGEKVFLECVQDMDHENMFWYRQDPGLGLRLIYFSYDVKMKEKGDIPEGYSVSREKKERFSLILESASTNQTSMYLCASSDRDSNQPQHFGDGTRLSIL.

V usage is TRBV19 and J usage is TRBJ1-5, with D perhaps matching TRBD1 (6 bases). Trimming left V 3 bases short and J 1 base short, with 13 bases between. The CDR3 totals 16 residues. The germline V gene encodes CDR1 LNHDA and CDR2 SQIVND (reference sequence). The CDR3 sequence is CASSINRALSNQPQHF. The CDR3 DNA sequence: TGTGCCAGTAGTATTAACAGGGCCCTAAGCAATCAGCCCCAGCATTTT.

The chain carries TRBV9 and TRBJ1-3, with a weak D call TRBD1 (5 bases). Trimming left V 7 bases short and J 6 bases short, with 20 bases between. The CDR3 runs to 15 residues. Germline V gene lookup returns CDR1 SGDLS and CDR2 YYNGEE. The CDR3 region is CASGPTNGGANTIYF. The CDR3 DNA reads TGTGCCAGCGGCCCTACCAATGGGGGAGCAAACACCATATATTTT.

The chain combines TRBV4-1 with TRBJ2-3; D is possibly TRBD1 or TRBD2 (5 bases each). V gave up 0 bases and J gave up 8 bases, with 18 bases separating them. CDR3 length: 16 amino acids. Germline V CDR1 and CDR2: MGHRA, YSYEKL. Written as DNA, the CDR3 is TGCGCCAGCAGCCAAGACACCGGGACCACGGCGGGTACGCAGTATTTT. Its protein is CASSQDTGTTAGTQYF.

As concerns this clone: This sample includes further DNA sequences coding for the same CDR3. This chain links TRBV6-4 with TRBJ2-5; possibly TRBD1 for D (5 bases). Germline V gives CDR1 MRHNA, CDR2 SNTAGT. The CDR3 totals 13 residues. The ends were cut back, 5 bases at V and 1 base at J, with 8 bases in the middle. This CDR3 is CASSRTPQETQYF. CDR3 nucleotide sequence: TGTGCCAGCAGTAGGACACCCCAAGAGACCCAGTACTTC.

This clone was counted between two and nine times. The CDR3 DNA follows: TGTGCCTGGAGCAAGATGGGAGTTGGAGAGCAGTACTTC. The encoded protein is CAWSKMGVGEQYF. V is TRBV30 and J is TRBJ2-7, with TRBD2 as a possible D gene (5 bases). Germline CDR1 reads GTSNPN; CDR2 reads SVGIG (reference sequence). V lost 3 bases, J lost 7 bases, and 16 bases lay in between. The CDR3 covers 13 residues.

This clone appeared once. The chain is built from TRBV28 and TRBJ1-2, with 8 positions matching TRBD1. Unmatched junction bases numbered 24, after V lost 7 bases and J lost 5 bases. The CDR3 is made up of 19 amino acids. Germline CDR1 and CDR2: MDHEN and SYDVKM. The DNA of the CDR3 is TGTGCCAGCATCGCCTCAATAGGGGCAGGGGGCCCCCTAGGTTATGGCTACACCTTC. Amino acid sequence: CASIASIGAGGPLGYGYTF.

The chain recombines TRBV28 with TRBJ2-6; 8 bases match TRBD1. Germline-derived CDR1 and CDR2 are MDHEN and SYDVKM. Losses at the gene ends were 5 bases for V and 1 base for J; bases not matched to a gene: 10. The CDR3 has 18 residues. CDR3 nucleotides: TGTGCCAGCAGTCTCATAGGACAGGGACTGTCTGGGGCCAACGTCCTGACTTTC. Its protein product is CASSLIGQGLSGANVLTF. The variable domain in full, with the rest retrieved from reference TRBV28 and TRBJ2-6, is DVKVTQSSRYLVKRTGEKVFLECVQDMDHENMFWYRQDPGLGLRLIYFSYDVKMKEKGDIPEGYSVSREKKERFSLILESASTNQTSMYLCASSLIGQGLSGANVLTFGAGSRLTVL.

The chain links TRBV19 to TRBJ2-1; D is tentatively TRBD1 or TRBD2 (5 bases each). Germline-derived CDR1 and CDR2 are LNHDA and SQIVND (reference sequence). The CDR3 runs 15 residues. The V end lost 0 bases, the J end lost 10 bases, and 16 bases lay between the germline ends. The CDR3 spells CASSIDTGLVPEQFF. The CDR3 coding sequence is TGTGCCAGTAGTATAGATACGGGGCTTGTGCCCGAGCAGTTCTTC.

The sample holds a few counts of this clone. This rearrangement joins TRBV6-6 to TRBJ1-3, with 11 bases matching TRBD1. The CDR3 consists of 15 residues. Germline-derived CDR1 and CDR2 are MNHNY and SVGAGI (reference sequence). Trimming at V came to 6 bases and at J to 4 bases, leaving 5 bases not matched to a gene. In DNA form, the CDR3 reads TGTGCCAGCAGAGACGGACAGGGGGCCGGAAACACCATATATTTT. Protein product: CASRDGQGAGNTIYF.

In its sample, this clone was seen a few times. This chain uses TRBV28 with TRBJ1-4; D gene uncertain. Germline loops: CDR1 MDHEN, CDR2 SYDVKM. The CDR3 is 15 residues long. The V end was cut by 5 bases, the J end by 5 bases, with 15 bases between. CDR3 nucleotide sequence: TGTGCCAGCAGTCCCCGCTGGCCGTCGAATGAAAAACTGTTTTTT. Translating gives CASSPRWPSNEKLFF.

The chain is built from TRBV28 and TRBJ2-7, with D tentatively TRBD2 (6 bases). CDR3 length: 16 amino acids. V was shortened by 6 bases and J by 2 bases, with 20 bases between the two germline ends. Germline CDR1 MDHEN, CDR2 SYDVKM. This chain's CDR3 is CASRLWRGGITYEQYF. CDR3 DNA: TGTGCCAGCAGGCTCTGGAGGGGTGGGATCACCTACGAGCAGTACTTC.

This chain connects TRBV21-1 to TRBJ1-2; the table gives TRBD1 as D, unverified against the DNA. TRBV21-1 is tagged as a pseudogene. CDR3 length: 11 amino acids. Here the CDR3 reads CASSKQGGYTF. CDR3 DNA: TGTGCCAGCAGCAAACAGGGTGGCTACACCTTC.